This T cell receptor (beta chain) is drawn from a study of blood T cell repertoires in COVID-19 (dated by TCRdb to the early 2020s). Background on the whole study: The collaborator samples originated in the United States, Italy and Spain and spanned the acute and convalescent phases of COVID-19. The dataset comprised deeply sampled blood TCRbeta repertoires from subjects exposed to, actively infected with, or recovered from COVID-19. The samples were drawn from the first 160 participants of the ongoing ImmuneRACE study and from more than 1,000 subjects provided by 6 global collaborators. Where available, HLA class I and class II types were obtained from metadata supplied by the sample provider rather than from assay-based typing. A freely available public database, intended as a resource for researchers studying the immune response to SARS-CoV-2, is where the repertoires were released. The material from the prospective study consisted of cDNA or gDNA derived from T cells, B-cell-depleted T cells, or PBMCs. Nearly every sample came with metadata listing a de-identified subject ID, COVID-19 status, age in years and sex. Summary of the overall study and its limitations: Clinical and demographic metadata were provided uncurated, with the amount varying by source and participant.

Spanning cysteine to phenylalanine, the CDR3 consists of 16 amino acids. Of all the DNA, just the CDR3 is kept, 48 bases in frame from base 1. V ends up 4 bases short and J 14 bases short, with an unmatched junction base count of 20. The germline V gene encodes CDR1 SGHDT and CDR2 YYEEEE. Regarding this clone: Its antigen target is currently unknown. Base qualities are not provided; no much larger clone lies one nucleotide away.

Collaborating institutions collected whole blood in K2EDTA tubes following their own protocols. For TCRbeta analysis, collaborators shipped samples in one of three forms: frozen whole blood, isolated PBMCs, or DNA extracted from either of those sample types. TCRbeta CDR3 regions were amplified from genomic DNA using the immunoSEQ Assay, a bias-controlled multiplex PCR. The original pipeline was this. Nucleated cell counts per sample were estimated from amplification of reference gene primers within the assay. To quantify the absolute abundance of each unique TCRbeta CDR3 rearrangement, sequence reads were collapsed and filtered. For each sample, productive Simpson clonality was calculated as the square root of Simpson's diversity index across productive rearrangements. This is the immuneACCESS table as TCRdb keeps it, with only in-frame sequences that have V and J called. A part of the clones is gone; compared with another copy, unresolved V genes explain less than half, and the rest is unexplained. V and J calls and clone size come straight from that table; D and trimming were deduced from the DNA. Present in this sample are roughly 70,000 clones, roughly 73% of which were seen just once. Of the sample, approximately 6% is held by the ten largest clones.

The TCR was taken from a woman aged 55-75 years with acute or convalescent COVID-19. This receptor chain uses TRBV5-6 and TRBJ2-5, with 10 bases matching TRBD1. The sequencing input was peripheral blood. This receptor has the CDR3 CASSPQEGDRGGLSYF. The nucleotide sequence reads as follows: TGTGCCAGCAGCCCCCAGGAAGGGGACAGGGGTGGACTATCCTACTTC. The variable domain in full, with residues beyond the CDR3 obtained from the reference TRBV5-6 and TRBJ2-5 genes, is DAGVTQSPTHLIKTRGQQVTLRCSPKSGHDTVSWYQQALGQGPQFIFQYYEEEERQRGNFPDRFSGHQFPNYSSELNVNALLLGDSALYLCASSPQEGDRGGLSYFGPGTRLLVL.